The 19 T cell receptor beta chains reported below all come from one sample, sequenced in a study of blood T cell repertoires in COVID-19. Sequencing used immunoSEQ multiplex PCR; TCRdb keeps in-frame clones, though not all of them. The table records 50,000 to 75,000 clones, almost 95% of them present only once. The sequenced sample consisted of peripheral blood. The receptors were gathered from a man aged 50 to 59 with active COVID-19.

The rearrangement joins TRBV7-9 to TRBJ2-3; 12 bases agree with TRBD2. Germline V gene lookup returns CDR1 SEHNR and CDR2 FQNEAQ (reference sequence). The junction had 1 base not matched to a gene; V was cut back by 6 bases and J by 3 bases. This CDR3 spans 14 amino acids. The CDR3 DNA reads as TGTGCCAGCAGTGGACTAGCGGGAACAGATACGCAGTATTTT. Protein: CASSGLAGTDTQYF.

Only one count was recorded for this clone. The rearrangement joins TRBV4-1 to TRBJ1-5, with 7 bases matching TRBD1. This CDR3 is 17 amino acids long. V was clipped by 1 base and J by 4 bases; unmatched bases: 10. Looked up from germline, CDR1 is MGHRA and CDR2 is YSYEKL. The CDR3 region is CASSQGVSLTGNQPQHF. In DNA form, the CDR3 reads TGCGCCAGCAGCCAAGGAGTTTCCCTGACAGGGAATCAGCCCCAGCATTTT.

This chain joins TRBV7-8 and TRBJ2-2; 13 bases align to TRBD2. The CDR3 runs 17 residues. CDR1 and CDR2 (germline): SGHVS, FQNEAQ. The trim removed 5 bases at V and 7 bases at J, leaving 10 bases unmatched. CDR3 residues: CASSPLAGGLAGGELFF. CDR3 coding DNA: TGTGCCAGCAGCCCACTAGCGGGGGGGCTGGCCGGCGGGGAGCTGTTTTTT.

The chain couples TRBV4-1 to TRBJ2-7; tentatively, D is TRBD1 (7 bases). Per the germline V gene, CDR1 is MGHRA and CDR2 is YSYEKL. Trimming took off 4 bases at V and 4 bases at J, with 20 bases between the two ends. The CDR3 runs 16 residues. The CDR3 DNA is TGCGCCAGCAGCCGATGGAGGGGGCGCGGATTTTACGAGCAGTACTTC. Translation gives CASSRWRGRGFYEQYF.

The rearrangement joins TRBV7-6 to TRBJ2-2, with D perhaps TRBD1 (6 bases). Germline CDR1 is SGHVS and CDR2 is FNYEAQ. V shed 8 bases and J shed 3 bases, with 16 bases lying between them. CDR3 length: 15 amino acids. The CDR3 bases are TGTGCCAGCTCCTTTGGGGGCGGGCACACCGGGGAGCTGTTTTTT. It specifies CASSFGGGHTGELFF.

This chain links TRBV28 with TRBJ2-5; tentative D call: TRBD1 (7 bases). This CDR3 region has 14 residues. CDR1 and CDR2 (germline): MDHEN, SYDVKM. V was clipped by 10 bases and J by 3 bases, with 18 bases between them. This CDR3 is CATGSAGTEETQYF. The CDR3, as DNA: TGTGCCACCGGCTCCGCGGGGACAGAAGAGACCCAGTACTTC.

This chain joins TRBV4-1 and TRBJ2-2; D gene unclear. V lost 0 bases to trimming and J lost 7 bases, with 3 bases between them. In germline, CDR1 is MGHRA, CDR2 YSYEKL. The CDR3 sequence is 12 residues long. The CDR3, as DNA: TGCGCCAGCAGCCAAGATCTCGGGGAGCTGTTTTTT. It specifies CASSQDLGELFF.

The CDR3 nucleotides are TGTGCCAGCAGCCAAGATTGGGGGGGGAGGACCGAGCAGTACTTC. It yields the protein CASSQDWGGRTEQYF. The chain has TRBV3-1 (or the pseudogene TRBV3-2) and TRBJ2-7; 7 nucleotides agree with TRBD2. CDR3 length: 15 residues. In germline, CDR1 is LGHDT, CDR2 YNNKEL (reference sequence). The ends lost 0 bases at V and 6 bases at J; junction bases unmatched: 8.

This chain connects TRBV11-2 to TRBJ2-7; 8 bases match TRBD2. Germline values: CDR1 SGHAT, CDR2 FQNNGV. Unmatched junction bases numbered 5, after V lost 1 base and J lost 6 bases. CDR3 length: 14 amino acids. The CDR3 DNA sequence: TGTGCCAGCAGCTTAGGAGCGGGAGTTCGCGAGCAGTACTTC. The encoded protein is CASSLGAGVREQYF.

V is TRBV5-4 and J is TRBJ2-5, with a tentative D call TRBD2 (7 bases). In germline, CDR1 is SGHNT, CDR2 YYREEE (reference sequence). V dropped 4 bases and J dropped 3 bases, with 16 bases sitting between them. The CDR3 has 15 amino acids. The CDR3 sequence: CASSDTTGREETQYF. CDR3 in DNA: TGTGCCAGCAGCGACACAACAGGGAGGGAAGAGACCCAGTACTTC.

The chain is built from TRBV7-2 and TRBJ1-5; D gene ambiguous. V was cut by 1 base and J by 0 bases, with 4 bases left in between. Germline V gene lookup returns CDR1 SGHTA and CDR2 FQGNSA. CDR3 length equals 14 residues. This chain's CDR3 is CASSLEYSNQPQHF. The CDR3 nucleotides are TGTGCCAGCAGCTTAGAATATAGCAATCAGCCCCAGCATTTT.

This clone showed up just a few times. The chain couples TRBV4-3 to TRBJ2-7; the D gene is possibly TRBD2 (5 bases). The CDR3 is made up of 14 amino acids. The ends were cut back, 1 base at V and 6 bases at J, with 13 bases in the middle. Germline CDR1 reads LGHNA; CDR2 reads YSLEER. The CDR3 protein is CASSQGVWRAEQYF. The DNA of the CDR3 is TGCGCCAGCAGCCAAGGGGTCTGGCGGGCCGAGCAGTACTTC.

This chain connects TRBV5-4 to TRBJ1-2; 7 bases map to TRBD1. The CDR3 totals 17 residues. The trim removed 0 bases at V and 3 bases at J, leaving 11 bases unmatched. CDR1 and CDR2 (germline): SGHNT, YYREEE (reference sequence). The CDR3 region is CASSLGPTGDEYYGYTF. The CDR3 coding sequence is TGTGCCAGCAGCTTGGGGCCTACAGGGGACGAATACTATGGCTACACCTTC.

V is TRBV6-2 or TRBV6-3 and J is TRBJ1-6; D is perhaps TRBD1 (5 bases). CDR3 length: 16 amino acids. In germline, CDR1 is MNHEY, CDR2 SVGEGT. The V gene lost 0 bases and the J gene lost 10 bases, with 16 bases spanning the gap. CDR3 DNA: TGTGCCAGCAGTTACTCTTCGCAGGGAAGGCAATCACCCCTCCACTTT. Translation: CASSYSSQGRQSPLHF.

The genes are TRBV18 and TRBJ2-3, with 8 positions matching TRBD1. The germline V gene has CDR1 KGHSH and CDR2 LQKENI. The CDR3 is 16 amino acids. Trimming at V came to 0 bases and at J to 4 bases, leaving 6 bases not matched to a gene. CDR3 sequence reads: CASSPPGRGLADTQYF. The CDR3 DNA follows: TGTGCCAGCTCACCACCGGGCAGGGGGCTGGCAGATACGCAGTATTTT.

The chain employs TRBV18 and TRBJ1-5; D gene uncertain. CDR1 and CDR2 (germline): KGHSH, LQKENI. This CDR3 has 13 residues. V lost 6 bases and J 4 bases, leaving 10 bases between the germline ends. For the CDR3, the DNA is TGTGCCAGCTCTACAGACATAAATCAGCCCCAGCATTTT. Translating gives CASSTDINQPQHF.

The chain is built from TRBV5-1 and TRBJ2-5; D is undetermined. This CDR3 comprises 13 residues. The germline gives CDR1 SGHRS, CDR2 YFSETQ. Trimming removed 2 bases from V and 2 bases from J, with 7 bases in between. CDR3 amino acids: CASSFAEQETQYF. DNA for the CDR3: TGCGCCAGCAGCTTTGCAGAACAAGAGACCCAGTACTTC.

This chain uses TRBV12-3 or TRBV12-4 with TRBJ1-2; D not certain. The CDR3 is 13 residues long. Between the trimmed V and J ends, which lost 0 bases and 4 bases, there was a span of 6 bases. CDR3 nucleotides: TGTGCCAGCAGTTTAGCAGAGGGCTATGGCTACACCTTC. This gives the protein CASSLAEGYGYTF.

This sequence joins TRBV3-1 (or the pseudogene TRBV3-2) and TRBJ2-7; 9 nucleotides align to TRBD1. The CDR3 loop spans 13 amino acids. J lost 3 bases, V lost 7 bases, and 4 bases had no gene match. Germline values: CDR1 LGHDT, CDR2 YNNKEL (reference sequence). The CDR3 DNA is TGTGCCAGCAAGGGGACAGGGTACTACGAGCAGTACTTC. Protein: CASKGTGYYEQYF.